The 32 T cell receptor beta chains given below trace back to one sample, sequenced in a study of cytomegalovirus exposure and HLA in healthy donors. Sequenced by immunoSEQ multiplex PCR; TCRdb stores in-frame clones only, minus some. The sample gives over 200,000 clones, roughly 80% of which show up once; 5.5% to 7% is in the top ten. Sample: PBMCs. These receptors originate from a woman aged 18-35 years in good health and CMV-seronegative.

The chain is built from TRBV7-8 and TRBJ2-7; 7 bases are a match to TRBD1. The ends lost 0 bases at V and 2 bases at J; junction bases unmatched: 1. There are 14 residues in the CDR3. Per germline, CDR1 SGHVS and CDR2 FQNEAQ. The CDR3 loop reads CASSLAGTAYEQYF. The CDR3 nucleotides are TGTGCCAGCAGCTTAGCGGGGACAGCCTACGAGCAGTACTTC.

This clone was counted only a few times. The chain is built from TRBV11-1 and TRBJ2-3; D perhaps matches TRBD1 (5 bases). The ends were cut back, 5 bases at V and 4 bases at J, with 16 bases in the middle. There are 15 residues in the CDR3. Per the germline V gene, CDR1 is SGHAT and CDR2 is FQDESV (reference sequence). The CDR3: CASSPGHGKADTQYF. The CDR3 DNA follows: TGTGCCAGCAGCCCCGGACACGGAAAAGCAGATACGCAGTATTTT.

CDR3: CASSPSTGGNEQFF. The CDR3 nucleotides read TGTGCCAGCAGCCCGTCGACAGGGGGCAATGAGCAGTTCTTC. This chain links TRBV7-3 with TRBJ2-1; the match to TRBD1 covers 9 bases. CDR1 is SGHTA, CDR2 FQGTGA, per germline. Trimming took 5 bases from V and 6 from J; bases not matched to a gene: 5. The CDR3 spans 14 residues.

The chain has TRBV6-1 and TRBJ1-3; D uncertain. CDR1 and CDR2 from the germline V gene are MNHNS and SASEGT. The length of the CDR3 is 13 residues. V dropped 3 bases and J dropped 2 bases, with 5 bases sitting between them. Here the CDR3 DNA reads TGTGCCAGCAGTGAGGATGCTGGAAACACCATATATTTT. Protein: CASSEDAGNTIYF.

This chain uses TRBV5-8 with TRBJ1-1; 10 positions match TRBD1. Germline V CDR1 and CDR2: SGHTS, YDEGEE. This CDR3 is built from 16 residues. V was pared by 5 bases and J by 0 bases, with 7 bases of the junction left unmatched. In nucleotides, the CDR3 is TGTGCCAGCAGGACCGGGACAGGGGTTTTGAACACTGAAGCTTTCTTT. This encodes CASRTGTGVLNTEAFF.

The chain has TRBV4-1 and TRBJ2-2; TRBD2 aligns across 14 bases. Per germline, CDR1 MGHRA and CDR2 YSYEKL. CDR3 length: 17 amino acids. V shed 0 bases, J shed 6 bases, and the junction held 3 bases outside the gene matches. CDR3 coding DNA: TGCGCCAGCAGCCAAGAAGGGACTAGCGGGAGTCCCGGGGAGCTGTTTTTT. Encoded protein: CASSQEGTSGSPGELFF.

This sequence joins TRBV6-5 and TRBJ2-7; D is unresolved. Trimming removed 6 bases at V and 0 bases at J, with 15 bases between. This CDR3 has 15 amino acids. Germline CDR1 and CDR2: MNHEY and SVGAGI. CDR3 region: CASSRPGLGSYEQYF. CDR3 bases: TGTGCCAGCAGCCGACCGGGTCTAGGCTCCTACGAGCAGTACTTC.

This chain joins TRBV7-9 and TRBJ2-7; 9 bases fit TRBD1. CDR1 SEHNR and CDR2 FQNEAQ come from the germline V gene (reference sequence). Trimming at V came to 1 base and at J to 4 bases, leaving 5 bases not matched to a gene. The length of the CDR3 is 15 residues. In nucleotides, the CDR3 is TGTGCCAGCAGCTTAGACGTTGGGACAGGGTACGAGCAGTACTTC. Its translation is CASSLDVGTGYEQYF.

V and J are TRBV6-5 and TRBJ1-1; no firm D call. The CDR3 is 14 amino acids. Germline V gene sequence: CDR1 MNHEY, CDR2 SVGAGI. V was clipped by 2 bases and J by 4 bases, with 11 bases between them. In DNA form, the CDR3 reads TGTGCCAGCAGTTACGATGGCGAGGGCACTGAAGCTTTCTTT. Its translation: CASSYDGEGTEAFF.

This chain joins TRBV6-1 and TRBJ2-5; D gene ambiguous. CDR3 length: 12 amino acids. Germline lookup yields CDR1 MNHNS and CDR2 SASEGT. V lost 1 base, J lost 5 bases, and 5 bases lay in between. CDR3 sequence reads: CASSEEYETQYF. CDR3 sequence (DNA): TGTGCCAGCAGTGAAGAGTACGAGACCCAGTACTTC.

This clone was counted a few times. The chain's CDR3 is CASNPPNRDTQYF. CDR3 DNA sequence: TGTGCCAGTAATCCCCCAAACAGGGATACGCAGTATTTT. The chain combines TRBV19 with TRBJ2-3; a possible D gene is TRBD1 (5 bases). The CDR3 loop spans 13 amino acids. V gave up 7 bases and J gave up 6 bases, with 14 bases separating them. Germline V lookup: CDR1 LNHDA, CDR2 SQIVND (reference sequence).

Only one count was recorded for this clone. V and J are TRBV2 and TRBJ2-3; 9 positions match TRBD2. The CDR3 runs 16 residues. Germline lookup yields CDR1 SNHLY and CDR2 FYNNEI. V dropped 3 bases and J dropped 4; count of bases not matched to a gene: 8. The CDR3 sequence is CASSDEAGGGPDTQYF. The CDR3 nucleotides read TGTGCCAGCAGTGATGAGGCGGGAGGGGGCCCAGATACGCAGTATTTT.

The chain combines TRBV5-4 with TRBJ2-7; D not resolved. Germline V CDR1 and CDR2: SGHNT, YYREEE (reference sequence). The CDR3 runs 14 residues. V lost 5 bases and J 3 bases, leaving 15 bases between the germline ends. This CDR3 is CASSFGPVNYEQYF. As DNA, the CDR3 is TGTGCCAGCAGTTTCGGACCCGTGAACTACGAGCAGTACTTC.

The genes are TRBV7-8 and TRBJ1-2, with a weak D call TRBD1 (6 bases). Trimming removed 5 bases at V and 4 bases at J, with 14 bases between. This CDR3 region has 14 residues. Germline CDR1 is SGHVS and CDR2 is FQNEAQ. The CDR3 DNA follows: TGTGCCAGCAGCGCCAGGGGCGGGCTCTATGGCTACACCTTC. Protein sequence: CASSARGGLYGYTF.

The V and J genes are TRBV9 and TRBJ2-3; perhaps D is TRBD1 or TRBD2 (6 bases each). V lost 3 bases and J 0 bases, leaving 11 bases between the germline ends. Germline-derived CDR1 and CDR2 are SGDLS and YYNGEE. The CDR3 has 15 residues. CDR3 sequence: CASSEGGLSTDTQYF. The CDR3 nucleotides are TGTGCCAGCAGCGAGGGGGGACTGAGCACAGATACGCAGTATTTT. Variable domain in full (rest from reference TRBV9 and TRBJ2-3): DSGVTQTPKHLITATGQRVTLRCSPRSGDLSVYWYQQSLDQGLQFLIQYYNGEERAKGNILERFSAQQFPDLHSELNLSSLELGDSALYFCASSEGGLSTDTQYFGPGTRLTVL.

The chain employs TRBV15 and TRBJ2-1, with D possibly being TRBD2 (5 bases). CDR3 size: 15 residues. Between the trimmed V and J ends, which lost 4 bases and 2 bases, there was a span of 12 bases. Germline CDR1 and CDR2: LNHNV and YYDKDF (reference sequence). The CDR3: CATSTRVGTYNEQFF. CDR3 coding DNA: TGTGCCACCAGCACGAGGGTGGGTACCTACAATGAGCAGTTCTTC.

The V gene is TRBV18, the J gene TRBJ1-5; D is undetermined. V was cut by 6 bases and J by 3 bases, with 12 bases left in between. CDR1 and CDR2 (germline): KGHSH, LQKENI. The CDR3 is 14 residues long. This chain's CDR3 is CASSDNASNQPQHF. The CDR3 DNA reads as TGTGCCAGCTCCGACAACGCCTCCAATCAGCCCCAGCATTTT.

The chain combines TRBV6-1 with TRBJ2-3, with D tentatively TRBD1 (5 bases). V was trimmed by 2 bases and J by 2 bases, leaving 14 bases between them. Germline CDR1 reads MNHNS; CDR2 reads SASEGT. The CDR3 length is 16 residues. The CDR3 loop reads CASSERVQGITDTQYF. The CDR3 DNA reads as TGTGCCAGCAGTGAAAGAGTCCAGGGAATCACAGATACGCAGTATTTT.

The chain links TRBV4-1 to TRBJ1-3; a weak D match, TRBD1 (5 bases). Trimming left V 1 base short and J 16 bases short, with 14 bases between. Germline V gene data show CDR1 as MGHRA and CDR2 as YSYEKL. The CDR3 runs 12 residues. CDR3 sequence (DNA): TGCGCCAGCAGCCAAGTTGGGGGAGCCCCTTATTTT. This encodes CASSQVGGAPYF.

The gene calls are TRBV5-4 and TRBJ1-2; a possible D gene is TRBD1 (5 bases). The V end lost 2 bases, the J end lost 4 bases, and 12 bases lay between the germline ends. The CDR3 extends over 14 amino acids. The germline V gene encodes CDR1 SGHNT and CDR2 YYREEE (reference sequence). CDR3 in amino acids: CASSFPGGAYGYTF. In nucleotides, the CDR3 is TGTGCCAGCAGCTTTCCTGGGGGAGCCTATGGCTACACCTTC.

This chain connects TRBV4-1 to TRBJ2-5; no reliable D call. From germline, CDR1 is MGHRA and CDR2 YSYEKL. The V gene lost 3 bases and the J gene lost 0 bases, with 8 bases spanning the gap. The CDR3 spans 14 residues. The CDR3, as DNA: TGCGCCAGCAGCCAGCAGGCAGACCAAGAGACCCAGTACTTC. Its translation: CASSQQADQETQYF.

The chain is built from TRBV11-2 and TRBJ2-1, with 8 bases aligning to TRBD2. The germline V gene has CDR1 SGHAT and CDR2 FQNNGV. With 1 base clipped from V and 13 bases from J, the junction kept 6 bases outside the gene matches. This CDR3 contains 13 residues. The CDR3 coding sequence is TGTGCCAGCAGCTTAGTTCGGGAGGGACCCCAGTTCTTC. Protein: CASSLVREGPQFF.

This clone turned up a few times. The chain couples TRBV29-1 to TRBJ1-2, with D perhaps matching TRBD1 (5 bases). Germline V gene lookup returns CDR1 SQVTM and CDR2 ANQGSEA. The CDR3 loop spans 13 amino acids. Trimming stripped 8 bases from V and 2 bases from J, with 15 bases between. CDR3 bases: TGCAGCTTTTTGGGACTCCTGAACTATGGCTACACCTTC. Protein: CSFLGLLNYGYTF.

The CDR3 sequence: CASSIVGRTLNYGYTF. CDR3 bases: TGTGCCAGTAGTATAGTCGGGCGGACCCTAAACTATGGCTACACCTTC. V and J are TRBV19 and TRBJ1-2; D ambiguous. Germline-derived CDR1 and CDR2 are LNHDA and SQIVND (reference sequence). With 1 base removed from V and 2 bases from J, the gap between germline ends came to 14 bases. The CDR3 runs to 16 residues.

The rearrangement joins TRBV2 to TRBJ2-5, with TRBD2 matching 7 bases. CDR1 SNHLY and CDR2 FYNNEI come from the germline V gene. V was clipped by 6 bases and J by 3 bases; unmatched bases: 1. This CDR3 contains 12 residues. The CDR3 loop is CASRGGEETQYF. The CDR3 DNA reads TGTGCCAGCAGGGGGGGGGAAGAGACCCAGTACTTC.

The gene calls are TRBV27 and TRBJ2-3, with D maybe TRBD2 (5 bases). Trimming left V 6 bases short and J 2 bases short, with 15 bases between. This CDR3 spans 15 amino acids. From germline, CDR1 is MNHEY and CDR2 SMNVEV (reference sequence). The DNA for the CDR3 is TGTGCCAGCAGCCCCCCTAGCTATCTCACAGATACGCAGTATTTT. Translation gives CASSPPSYLTDTQYF.

The chain recombines TRBV4-1 with TRBJ1-4; perhaps TRBD1 as D (5 bases). CDR3 length equals 14 residues. Germline V lookup: CDR1 MGHRA, CDR2 YSYEKL. The V and J ends lost 3 bases and 8 bases respectively, with 13 bases between them. The CDR3: CASSHEGPGEKLFF. The CDR3 bases are TGCGCCAGCAGCCACGAGGGGCCCGGAGAAAAACTGTTTTTT.

J is TRBJ2-1 and V is TRBV7-3; D uncertain. This CDR3 contains 15 residues. Looked up from germline, CDR1 is SGHTA and CDR2 is FQGTGA. The V and J ends lost 1 base and 0 bases respectively, with 7 bases between them. CDR3 coding DNA: TGTGCCAGCAGCTTAAGCTACCCCTCCTACAATGAGCAGTTCTTC. Translating it yields CASSLSYPSYNEQFF.

In this sample, this clone turned up once. V is TRBV2 and J is TRBJ2-1, with D possibly TRBD2 on 5 matching bases. Germline V lookup: CDR1 SNHLY, CDR2 FYNNEI. With 4 bases removed from V and 5 bases from J, the gap between germline ends came to 18 bases. The CDR3 has 16 residues. The CDR3 DNA reads as TGTGCCAGCAGTGGGCTTTACGGGGATCTTCACAATGAGCAGTTCTTC. Protein sequence: CASSGLYGDLHNEQFF. The full variable domain, rest sourced from reference TRBV2 and TRBJ2-1, is EPEVTQTPSHQVTQMGQEVILRCVPISNHLYFYWYRQILGQKVEFLVSFYNNEISEKSEIFDDQFSVERPDGSNFTLKIRSTKLEDSAMYFCASSGLYGDLHNEQFFGPGTRLTVL.

The genes are TRBV6-6 and TRBJ1-2; a weak D match, TRBD1 (6 bases). The CDR3 runs 14 residues. Trimming cost V 6 bases and J 5 bases, with 16 bases left between them. Germline V gene data show CDR1 as MNHNY and CDR2 as SVGAGI (reference sequence). The CDR3 sequence is CASRDTGTLYGYTF. CDR3 nucleotide sequence: TGTGCCAGCAGAGATACCGGGACACTATATGGCTACACCTTC.

CDR3 bases: TGTGCCAGCAGCACCCAGGCGCCATTCGGGGAGCTGTTTTTT. This gives the protein CASSTQAPFGELFF. The chain is built from TRBV2 and TRBJ2-2; D is uncertain. The CDR3 covers 14 residues. Trimming removed 6 bases at V and 7 bases at J, with 15 bases between. The germline gives CDR1 SNHLY, CDR2 FYNNEI.

This clone was counted between two and nine times. The CDR3 sequence: CASSLVADTQYF. In DNA, the CDR3 is TGCGCCAGCAGCTTGGTGGCAGATACGCAGTATTTT. This rearrangement joins TRBV5-1 to TRBJ2-3; D ambiguous. Germline V gene sequence: CDR1 SGHRS, CDR2 YFSETQ. The length of the CDR3 is 12 residues. With 0 bases removed from V and 4 bases from J, the gap between germline ends came to 3 bases.